What follows are 21 T cell receptor beta chains derived from one specimen sequenced in a study of T-cell reconstitution after alpha-beta-depleted transplantation in children. TCRbeta library construction was performed incorporating unique molecular identifiers. TCRdb passed the PCR reads through MiXCR, listing each CDR3 protein once. The sample includes fewer than 700,000 distinct CDR3 sequences, 23% seen only once; the top ten take roughly 13%. The sequences come from PBMCs, mostly from graft donor cells, collected 360 days after TCRalphabeta/CD19-depleted stem cell transplant. All receptors derive from a boy younger than two who had a stem cell transplant for acute myeloid leukemia, so the T cells may come from the graft donor.

This clonotype was seen many times. CDR3 in DNA: TGTGCCAGCAGTCCCGGGACAGGGGTCGCAGATACGCAGTATTTT. Protein product: CASSPGTGVADTQYF. The chain is built from TRBV28 and TRBJ2-3; 10 positions match TRBD1. The CDR3 is 15 amino acids. The trim removed 5 bases at V and 4 bases at J, leaving 6 bases unmatched. Per germline, CDR1 MDHEN and CDR2 SYDVKM. Drawing the rest from reference TRBV28 and TRBJ2-3, the complete variable domain is DVKVTQSSRYLVKRTGEKVFLECVQDMDHENMFWYRQDPGLGLRLIYFSYDVKMKEKGDIPEGYSVSREKKERFSLILESASTNQTSMYLCASSPGTGVADTQYFGPGTRLTVL.

This sequence joins TRBV5-1 and TRBJ1-1, with TRBD1 identical over 8 bases. CDR3 length: 16 residues. The V segment lost 0 bases and the J segment 1 base; nucleotides outside the gene matches: 5. Germline V lookup: CDR1 SGHRS, CDR2 YFSETQ. The CDR3 loop reads CASSLAQTGENTEAFF. The CDR3 coding sequence is TGCGCCAGCAGCTTGGCCCAGACAGGGGAGAACACTGAAGCTTTCTTT.

This clonotype has ten or more counts. This chain joins TRBV20-1 and TRBJ2-7; 9 nucleotides agree with TRBD2. Germline values: CDR1 DFQATT, CDR2 SNEGSKA (reference sequence). The CDR3 consists of 14 residues. V trimming: 2 bases; J trimming: 4 bases; junction bases outside the gene matches: 6. CDR3 in amino acids: CSARSPSGEYEQYF. The DNA of the CDR3 is TGCAGTGCTAGAAGTCCTAGCGGGGAATACGAGCAGTACTTC.

The sample holds many counts of this clonotype. The chain recombines TRBV4-1 with TRBJ1-6; D is undetermined. This CDR3 comprises 14 residues. Trimming cost V 4 bases and J 2 bases, with 6 bases left between them. Per germline, CDR1 MGHRA and CDR2 YSYEKL. Written as DNA, the CDR3 is TGCGCCAGCAGCCTCAGTGCCTATAATTCACCCCTCCACTTT. Protein sequence: CASSLSAYNSPLHF.

V gene TRBV20-1 combines with J gene TRBJ1-2; D gene unclear. Germline CDR1 and CDR2: DFQATT and SNEGSKA (reference sequence). The CDR3 spans 12 residues. V was pared by 3 bases and J by 4 bases, with 9 bases between. The CDR3 coding sequence is TGCAGTGCTAGCGACGACACCTATGGCTACACCTTC. The encoded protein is CSASDDTYGYTF.

This clonotype was seen many times. The chain employs TRBV29-1 and TRBJ2-1, with 9 nucleotides matching TRBD1. Germline CDR1 is SQVTM and CDR2 is ANQGSEA. The V gene end was trimmed by 8 bases and the J gene end by 5 bases; junction bases not matched to a gene: 7. The CDR3 loop spans 13 amino acids. The CDR3 DNA is TGCAGCTACAGGGGGCGCCTGAACAATGAGCAGTTCTTC. This codes for CSYRGRLNNEQFF.

The V and J genes are TRBV25-1 and TRBJ2-2, with D possibly being TRBD1 or TRBD2 (5 bases each). Trimming left V 6 bases short and J 7 bases short, with 9 bases between. The CDR3 consists of 12 residues. Germline CDR1 MGHDK, CDR2 SYGVNS. The CDR3 DNA follows: TGTGCCAGCAGCGGGGCTATCGGGGAGCTGTTTTTT. This encodes CASSGAIGELFF.

This clonotype was recorded at least ten times. This chain joins TRBV28 and TRBJ1-2; D is unclear. V was cut by 2 bases and J by 1 base, with 8 bases left in between. CDR1 is MDHEN and CDR2 is SYDVKM in the germline V gene. The CDR3 consists of 14 residues. The CDR3 reads CASSLGRSNYGYTF. In DNA, the CDR3 is TGTGCCAGCAGTTTAGGGAGAAGTAACTATGGCTACACCTTC.

At least ten counts were recorded for this clonotype. The chain recombines TRBV12-3 or TRBV12-4 with TRBJ2-2; D might be TRBD2 (5 bases). The CDR3 length is 16 residues. V lost 5 bases to trimming and J lost 2 bases, with 15 bases between them. The CDR3 nucleotides read TGTGCCAGCAGTCCTCCTCGGCGACTAAACACCGGGGAGCTGTTTTTT. Translated, it gives CASSPPRRLNTGELFF.

This clonotype was observed a few times. The chain links TRBV4-1 to TRBJ2-1, with 12 bases that match TRBD2. The length of the CDR3 is 18 residues. Trimming at V came to 1 base and at J to 9 bases, leaving 13 bases not matched to a gene. Germline V gene lookup returns CDR1 MGHRA and CDR2 YSYEKL. Written as DNA, the CDR3 is TGCGCCAGCAGCCAAGTCTGGGTACGGACTAGCGGGGACGCTGAGCAGTTCTTC. Encoded protein: CASSQVWVRTSGDAEQFF.

This clonotype appeared once. The CDR3 DNA reads TGCGCCAGCAGCTTGGACAACGATGAGCAGTTCTTC. Translation gives CASSLDNDEQFF. The V call is TRBV5-1, the J call TRBJ2-1, with D unclear. Trimming cost V 0 bases and J 8 bases, with 6 bases left between them. Germline-derived CDR1 and CDR2 are SGHRS and YFSETQ. The CDR3 is 12 residues long.

This clonotype was counted between two and nine times. The chain employs TRBV6-4 and TRBJ2-7, with 8 bases fitting TRBD2. Germline V gives CDR1 MRHNA, CDR2 SNTAGT. The junction had 6 bases not matched to a gene; V was cut back by 11 bases and J by 0 bases. CDR3 length: 13 residues. This CDR3 reads CARGGPLSYEQYV. As DNA, the CDR3 is TGTGCCCGGGGGGGCCCCCTCTCCTACGAGCAGTACGTC.

This chain joins TRBV20-1 and TRBJ2-5; a weak D match, TRBD2 (5 bases). CDR3 size: 14 residues. Germline V CDR1 and CDR2: DFQATT, SNEGSKA (reference sequence). Trimming pared 5 bases from V and 2 bases from J, leaving 15 bases between. The CDR3 bases are TGCAGTGCTGAGTCCCGAGGGTGGCAAGAGACCCAGTACTTC. Protein sequence: CSAESRGWQETQYF.

Many counts were recorded for this clonotype. The rearrangement uses TRBV28 and TRBJ1-6; tentatively, D is TRBD1 (6 bases). This CDR3 has 16 residues. V dropped 3 bases and J dropped 3 bases, with 12 bases sitting between them. CDR1 is MDHEN and CDR2 is SYDVKM in the germline V gene. The CDR3 DNA reads TGTGCCAGCAGTTTCGGGGGCGAGCGCTATAATTCACCCCTCCACTTT. This translates into CASSFGGERYNSPLHF.

The chain recombines TRBV5-1 with TRBJ2-7; possibly TRBD2 for D (6 bases). Looked up from germline, CDR1 is SGHRS and CDR2 is YFSETQ. CDR3 length: 15 amino acids. Trimming left V 5 bases short and J 3 bases short, with 18 bases between. CDR3 residues: CASSFTPGRFYEQYV. DNA for the CDR3: TGCGCCAGCAGTTTCACTCCCGGGAGATTCTACGAGCAGTACGTC.

The J gene is TRBJ2-1, the V gene TRBV20-1; 7 bases are shared with TRBD2. The CDR3 length is 13 residues. J lost 9 bases, V lost 5 bases, and 10 bases had no gene match. Germline-derived CDR1 and CDR2 are DFQATT and SNEGSKA (reference sequence). CDR3: CSAASGGVSEQFF. As DNA, the CDR3 is TGCAGTGCTGCTAGCGGAGGAGTTTCTGAGCAGTTCTTC.

This clonotype was detected ten times or more. The V gene is TRBV12-3 or TRBV12-4, the J gene TRBJ2-7; TRBD1 or TRBD2 may be the D gene (7 bases each). The CDR3 covers 14 residues. Trimming took 4 bases from V and 5 from J, leaving 15 bases between them. For the CDR3, the DNA is TGTGCCAGCAGTTCGGGGGGACAGCCAGACGAGCAGTACTTC. It encodes CASSSGGQPDEQYF.

This chain connects TRBV6-1 to TRBJ2-5, with 8 bases lining up with TRBD1. Germline CDR1 MNHNS, CDR2 SASEGT. With 4 bases clipped from V and 3 bases from J, the junction kept 7 bases outside the gene matches. CDR3 length: 15 amino acids. The CDR3 reads CASSGQGTGEETQYF. The DNA of the CDR3 is TGTGCCAGCAGTGGACAGGGGACGGGGGAAGAGACCCAGTACTTC.

This clonotype occurred a few times. V is TRBV12-3 or TRBV12-4 and J is TRBJ2-1; 7 bases align to TRBD2. This CDR3 contains 13 residues. The trim removed 7 bases at V and 7 bases at J, leaving 7 bases unmatched. CDR3 nucleotides: TGTGCCAGCATCCCCCGGGAGGCAAATGAGCAGTTCTTC. It specifies CASIPREANEQFF.

This clonotype occurred many times. The V call is TRBV27, the J call TRBJ2-7; D not resolved. Germline V gene data show CDR1 as MNHEY and CDR2 as SMNVEV (reference sequence). The ends were cut back, 3 bases at V and 5 bases at J, with 11 bases in the middle. The length of the CDR3 is 13 residues. DNA for the CDR3: TGTGCCAGCAGTTTGCCCTTCGGCCACGAGCAGTACTTC. Translating gives CASSLPFGHEQYF.

This clonotype was picked up many times. The gene calls are TRBV29-1 and TRBJ2-1; 9 nucleotides agree with TRBD1. Looked up from germline, CDR1 is SQVTM and CDR2 is ANQGSEA. V was clipped by 6 bases and J by 3 bases; unmatched bases: 6. The CDR3 contains 14 residues. CDR3 nucleotides: TGCAGCGTGTGGGGACAGGGTTACTACAATGAGCAGTTCTTC. It codes for CSVWGQGYYNEQFF.